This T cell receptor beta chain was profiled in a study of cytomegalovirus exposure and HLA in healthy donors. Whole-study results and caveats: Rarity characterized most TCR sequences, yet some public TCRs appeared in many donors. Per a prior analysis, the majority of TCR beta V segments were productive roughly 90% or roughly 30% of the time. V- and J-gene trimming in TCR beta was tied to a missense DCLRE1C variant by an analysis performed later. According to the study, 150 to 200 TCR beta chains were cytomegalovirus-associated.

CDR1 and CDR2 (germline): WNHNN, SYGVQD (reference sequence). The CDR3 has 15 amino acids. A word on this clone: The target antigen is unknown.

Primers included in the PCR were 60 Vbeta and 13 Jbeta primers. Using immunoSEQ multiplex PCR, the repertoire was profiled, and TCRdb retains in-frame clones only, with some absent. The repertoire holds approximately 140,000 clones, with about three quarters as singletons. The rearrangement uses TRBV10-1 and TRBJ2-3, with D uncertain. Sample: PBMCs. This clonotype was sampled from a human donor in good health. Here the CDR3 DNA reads TGCGGGAGCGCACTACCTTACCCCAGCACAGATACGCAGTATTTT. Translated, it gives CGSALPYPSTDTQYF.